This TCR beta chain stems from a study of blood T cells in healthy people across ages. Those donating, healthy Caucasian individuals from Russia, were aged 6 to 90. Isolating PBMCs gave at least 6 million of these cells per sample. Sample-barcoded 5' priming and a J-beta primer mix drove a second PCR of about 7 to 12 cycles. TCRdb fed the 5' RACE reads into MiXCR, producing one record per CDR3 protein. The repertoire includes approximately 400,000 distinct CDR3 sequences, 50% to 60% of them detected once, and under 65% sits in the top ten. Germline V gives CDR1 LNHNV, CDR2 YYDKDF (reference sequence). Trimming at V came to 0 bases and at J to 7 bases, leaving 6 bases not matched to a gene. The CDR3 sequence is 15 residues long.

The receptor's source is a man aged 55 to 69 in good health. The sequencing input was blood. V gene TRBV15 combines with J gene TRBJ2-1, with 7 bases that match TRBD2. In DNA form, the CDR3 reads TGTGCCACCAGCAGAGATCTGAGACTAGCTAATGAGCAGTTCTTC. Encoded protein: CATSRDLRLANEQFF.